A selection of T cell receptor beta chains follows, all from one sample in a study of blood T cell repertoires in COVID-19. The assay was immunoSEQ multiplex PCR, and TCRdb's table has in-frame clones only and misses some. The sample lists around 16,000 clones; around 89% were seen once. The sequenced sample consisted of peripheral blood. The receptors were gathered from a man older than 75 with acute or convalescent COVID-19. The CDR3 runs from the conserved cysteine through the conserved F or W. The D gene is left open where the match is weak.

v_call: TRBV6-5
d_call: TRBD1
j_call: TRBJ1-1
cdr3_aa: CASKQGANTEAFF

v_call: TRBV27
d_call: TRBD1
j_call: TRBJ1-6
cdr3_aa: CASSLASGTVNSPLHF

v_call: TRBV12-3/TRBV12-4
d_call: NA
j_call: TRBJ1-1
cdr3_aa: CASSKDMEDEAFF

v_call: TRBV18
d_call: TRBD2
j_call: TRBJ2-1
cdr3_aa: CASSPRAGDEQFF

v_call: TRBV10-3
d_call: TRBD2
j_call: TRBJ2-1
cdr3_aa: CAISDARGGSYNEQFF

v_call: TRBV6-4
d_call: NA
j_call: TRBJ1-5
cdr3_aa: CASTNRNTNAYSNQPQHF

v_call: TRBV5-4
d_call: NA
j_call: TRBJ1-2
cdr3_aa: CASSLKGDYGYTF

v_call: TRBV25-1
d_call: NA
j_call: TRBJ1-2
cdr3_aa: CASSEGVGGRNGYTF

v_call: TRBV3-1/TRBV3-2
d_call: NA
j_call: TRBJ1-4
cdr3_aa: CASSLEGGQNEKLFF

v_call: TRBV20-1
d_call: NA
j_call: TRBJ1-2
cdr3_aa: CSANTGSPTF

v_call: TRBV7-9
d_call: NA
j_call: TRBJ1-3
cdr3_aa: CASSLGLGNTIYF

v_call: TRBV5-6
d_call: TRBD1
j_call: TRBJ1-1
cdr3_aa: CASGQGGSEAFF

v_call: TRBV27
d_call: TRBD1
j_call: TRBJ2-7
cdr3_aa: CASSLGTGGSYEQYF

v_call: TRBV7-8
d_call: TRBD2
j_call: TRBJ2-7
cdr3_aa: CASSPLWTSGPIGQYF

v_call: TRBV6-1
d_call: NA
j_call: TRBJ2-7
cdr3_aa: CASSEAYRSPYEQYF

v_call: TRBV3-1/TRBV3-2
d_call: TRBD1
j_call: TRBJ1-1
cdr3_aa: CASSQSPGQGAPFF

v_call: TRBV19
d_call: TRBD1
j_call: TRBJ1-1
cdr3_aa: CASSIRTGDEAFF

v_call: TRBV9
d_call: NA
j_call: TRBJ2-1
cdr3_aa: CASSVVDEQFF

v_call: TRBV7-9
d_call: NA
j_call: TRBJ1-4
cdr3_aa: CASSLAGSGEKLFF

v_call: TRBV5-4
d_call: TRBD2
j_call: TRBJ2-5
cdr3_aa: CASSLLAGDQETQYF

v_call: TRBV3-1/TRBV3-2
d_call: TRBD1
j_call: TRBJ1-2
cdr3_aa: CASSPSRTGKGYTF

v_call: TRBV5-1
d_call: NA
j_call: TRBJ2-5
cdr3_aa: CASSLTGRGQETQYF

v_call: TRBV10-2
d_call: TRBD1
j_call: TRBJ1-6
cdr3_aa: CASSERDRGVTSPLHF

v_call: TRBV5-6
d_call: TRBD1
j_call: TRBJ2-3
cdr3_aa: CASSSPEGALIGDTQYF

v_call: TRBV19
d_call: NA
j_call: TRBJ2-1
cdr3_aa: CASSPRGGNEQFF

v_call: TRBV3-1/TRBV3-2
d_call: NA
j_call: TRBJ1-1
cdr3_aa: CASSQGGGRGTEAFF

v_call: TRBV30
d_call: TRBD2
j_call: TRBJ2-5
cdr3_aa: CAWTSGGETQYF

v_call: TRBV11-2
d_call: TRBD1
j_call: TRBJ1-6
cdr3_aa: CASNGQGNSPLHF

v_call: TRBV7-3
d_call: TRBD1
j_call: TRBJ2-1
cdr3_aa: CASSLDGTGGFQFF

v_call: TRBV6-6
d_call: NA
j_call: TRBJ2-7
cdr3_aa: CAVTGSGGGYEQYF

v_call: TRBV19
d_call: NA
j_call: TRBJ1-1
cdr3_aa: CASSMVQGNTEAFF